This note documents a single T cell receptor (beta chain) sequence. Germline V gene lookup returns CDR1 SGHRS and CDR2 YFSETQ. The CDR3 spans 13 residues. Trimming took 6 bases from V and 4 from J; bases not matched to a gene: 6. As originally analysed: For nucleated cells, counts were estimated from reference gene primer amplification. Assay: immunoSEQ multiplex PCR; the TCRdb copy retains only in-frame clones and omits some. That table supplies the V and J calls and clone size; D and trimming were determined from the DNA. The sample gives fewer than 200,000 clones, about 78% of which show up once; around 7.9% is in the top ten. These data are taken from a study of blood T cell repertoires in COVID-19. Study overall: The United States, Italy and Spain were the sources of the acute and convalescent COVID-19 samples. The analysed material was cDNA or gDNA that came from T cells, B-cell-depleted T cells, or PBMCs.

The V and J genes are TRBV5-1 and TRBJ1-1, with TRBD1 identical over 7 bases. The sample comprised peripheral blood. This clonotype was sampled from a woman in her 50s with active or convalescent COVID-19. In DNA form, the CDR3 reads TGCGCCAGCACAGTGACAGGGTCCACTGAAGCTTTCTTT. Its translation is CASTVTGSTEAFF.